The 30 T cell receptor beta chains reported below all come from one sample, sequenced in a study of T cells after yellow fever vaccination. Via MiXCR, TCRdb re-called the 5' RACE reads, giving one row per CDR3 protein. This table holds hundreds of thousands of distinct CDR3 sequences, around 8.1% found once. This specimen was PBMCs, taken approximately 40 days after the first yellow fever vaccination. The receptor set was obtained from a man aged 18 to 35 who received the YFV17D yellow fever vaccine.

This clonotype showed up just a few times. This chain connects TRBV14 to TRBJ1-2; a possible D gene is TRBD1 (5 bases). The CDR3 is made up of 14 amino acids. The germline gives CDR1 SGHDN, CDR2 FVKESK. Trimming shortened V by 1 base and J by 8 bases, and 14 bases separated the two germline ends. In DNA form, the CDR3 reads TGTGCCAGCAGCCAAGCGGCAGGGATCGTGGGCTACACCTTC. As protein: CASSQAAGIVGYTF.

This clonotype has only a few counts. This chain joins TRBV7-2 and TRBJ1-4; D ambiguous. The germline V gene encodes CDR1 SGHTA and CDR2 FQGNSA. The CDR3 is 13 residues long. The ends were cut back, 9 bases at V and 0 bases at J, with 8 bases in the middle. The CDR3, as DNA: TGTGCCAGTCAAACCTCAACTAATGAAAAACTGTTTTTT. As protein: CASQTSTNEKLFF. The full variable domain, completed using reference TRBV7-2 and TRBJ1-4, is GAGVSQSPSNKVTEKGKDVELRCDPISGHTALYWYRQSLGQGLEFLIYFQGNSAPDKSGLPSDRFSAERTGGSVSTLTIQRTQQEDSAVYLCASQTSTNEKLFFGSGTQLSVL.

This sequence joins TRBV7-2 and TRBJ2-7; TRBD2 aligns across 8 bases. J was trimmed by 7 bases and V by 5 bases; bases with no gene match: 7. Germline V gene lookup returns CDR1 SGHTA and CDR2 FQGNSA. The CDR3 runs to 13 residues. The CDR3, as DNA: TGTGCCAGCAGCACGCGGGGGGAAGGGGAGCAGTACTTC. Protein product: CASSTRGEGEQYF.

This clonotype has a handful of counts. The chain joins TRBV3-1 to TRBJ2-5, with D perhaps TRBD1 (6 bases). The CDR3 extends over 16 amino acids. Per the germline V gene, CDR1 is LGHDT and CDR2 is YNNKEL (reference sequence). Trimming removed 5 bases at V and 2 bases at J, with 18 bases between. The CDR3 loop reads CASSSGQQLIQETQYF. CDR3 DNA: TGTGCCAGCAGCTCCGGACAGCAACTGATTCAAGAGACCCAGTACTTC.

This clonotype was observed a few times. The chain links TRBV7-2 to TRBJ2-5, with unresolved D. CDR1 is SGHTA, CDR2 FQGNSA, per germline. Trimming pared 0 bases from V and 4 bases from J, leaving 12 bases between. CDR3 length: 15 amino acids. In DNA, the CDR3 is TGTGCCAGCAGCTTAGCTCCAGAGGTCGGAGAGACCCAGTACTTC. Translating gives CASSLAPEVGETQYF.

For the CDR3, the DNA is TGCAGTGCTAGACTAGCGGGTGGAGAGACCCAGTACTTC. Translation: CSARLAGGETQYF. The chain recombines TRBV20-1 with TRBJ2-5; TRBD2 aligns across 8 bases. J was trimmed by 4 bases and V by 2 bases; bases with no gene match: 3. The CDR3 is made up of 13 amino acids. Per the germline V gene, CDR1 is DFQATT and CDR2 is SNEGSKA (reference sequence).

This clonotype was detected only a few times. The chain employs TRBV4-3 and TRBJ2-1, with 7 bases that match TRBD2. The CDR3 length is 13 residues. V was pared by 1 base and J by 6 bases, with 0 bases of the junction left unmatched. Germline CDR1 reads LGHNA; CDR2 reads YSLEER. DNA of the CDR3: TGCGCCAGCAGCCAAGGGACTAGCAATGAGCAGTTCTTC. This codes for CASSQGTSNEQFF.

The V gene is TRBV20-1, the J gene TRBJ1-1, with a tentative D call TRBD1 (5 bases). The V end was cut by 3 bases, the J end by 6 bases, with 17 bases between. Germline assignment: CDR1 DFQATT and CDR2 SNEGSKA (reference sequence). CDR3 length equals 14 residues. CDR3 bases: TGCAGTGCTAGTTTCCCGGGGGGATCGCCTGAAGCTTTCTTT. Translated: CSASFPGGSPEAFF.

This chain joins TRBV2 and TRBJ2-5; 8 bases fit TRBD2. Trimming at V came to 4 bases and at J to 5 bases, leaving 6 bases not matched to a gene. The CDR3 loop spans 14 amino acids. Per the germline V gene, CDR1 is SNHLY and CDR2 is FYNNEI. The CDR3 DNA follows: TGTGCCAGCAGTGTCGCTAGCGGGTGGGAGACCCAGTACTTC. It is translated as CASSVASGWETQYF.

Written as DNA, the CDR3 is TGCGCCAGCAGCTCGGGACAGGGAGTGAATGGCTACACCTTC. Translated, it gives CASSSGQGVNGYTF. The chain links TRBV5-1 to TRBJ1-2, with TRBD1 identical over 9 bases. The CDR3 loop spans 14 amino acids. Germline V lookup: CDR1 SGHRS, CDR2 YFSETQ. V trimming: 3 bases; J trimming: 6 bases; junction bases outside the gene matches: 6.

This clonotype was seen a few times. V usage is TRBV12-3 or TRBV12-4 and J usage is TRBJ2-3; TRBD2 aligns across 9 bases. The CDR3 length is 17 residues. V lost 2 bases and J lost 3; bases outside the gene matches: 9. CDR3 residues: CASSLRLAGRRTDTQYF. CDR3 nucleotide sequence: TGTGCCAGCAGTTTAAGGCTAGCGGGGCGGCGGACAGATACGCAGTATTTT.

This clonotype was detected a few times. V and J are TRBV4-2 and TRBJ2-3; TRBD2 matches at 12 bases. Germline CDR1 is LGHNA and CDR2 is YNFKEQ. The CDR3 extends over 17 amino acids. V shed 0 bases, J shed 4 bases, and the junction held 5 bases outside the gene matches. CDR3 sequence: CASSQEATSGGPDTQYF. Here the CDR3 DNA reads TGTGCCAGCAGCCAAGAAGCGACTAGCGGGGGCCCAGATACGCAGTATTTT.

This clonotype was detected only a few times. This chain joins TRBV20-1 and TRBJ2-7, with 9 bases lining up with TRBD2. The germline gives CDR1 DFQATT, CDR2 SNEGSKA (reference sequence). The CDR3 has 15 amino acids. V dropped 0 bases and J dropped 2; count of bases not matched to a gene: 5. DNA of the CDR3: TGCAGTGCTAGAGATGGCCTAGCGGGGACCTACGAGCAGTACTTC. It is translated as CSARDGLAGTYEQYF.

The chain joins TRBV21-1 to TRBJ2-7; the listed D gene, TRBD1, was not tested against the DNA. TRBV21-1 is a pseudogene locus. This CDR3 has 16 residues. The CDR3 DNA reads TGTGCCAGCCGGGACAGGGGGATACCTCCACCGGGCGAGCAGTACGTC. Encoded protein: CASRDRGIPPPGEQYV.

The chain joins TRBV12-3 or TRBV12-4 to TRBJ2-5; 10 bases agree with TRBD2. This CDR3 is built from 15 residues. The trim removed 5 bases at V and 1 base at J, leaving 4 bases unmatched. Written as DNA, the CDR3 is TGTGCCAGCAGTCGGACTAGCGGACTCCAAGAGACCCAGTACTTC. It encodes CASSRTSGLQETQYF.

The rearrangement links TRBV12-3 or TRBV12-4 to TRBJ1-2, with TRBD1 matching over 10 bases. V trimming: 5 bases; J trimming: 7 bases; junction bases outside the gene matches: 7. The CDR3 covers 14 residues. CDR3 DNA sequence: TGTGCCAGCAGTCCCGGGACAGGGGTCAGTGGCTACACCTTC. Amino acid sequence: CASSPGTGVSGYTF.

The V and J genes are TRBV28 and TRBJ1-2; D is ambiguous. V was trimmed by 3 bases and J by 2 bases, leaving 10 bases between them. The CDR3 runs to 14 residues. Germline CDR1 and CDR2: MDHEN and SYDVKM. The CDR3 region has the DNA TGTGCCAGCAGTTTTGGTGTAGGGAACTATGGCTACACCTTC. As protein: CASSFGVGNYGYTF.

The chain combines TRBV20-1 with TRBJ2-3; TRBD2 is a possible D gene (7 bases). Germline values: CDR1 DFQATT, CDR2 SNEGSKA (reference sequence). With 3 bases removed from V and 1 base from J, the gap between germline ends came to 11 bases. There are 14 residues in the CDR3. The CDR3 sequence is CSASGRGGTDTQYF. The CDR3 nucleotides read TGCAGTGCTAGTGGGAGGGGGGGCACAGATACGCAGTATTTT.

The chain links TRBV18 to TRBJ2-3; no clear D. Germline CDR1 and CDR2: KGHSH and LQKENI. CDR3 length: 16 residues. V shed 1 base and J shed 2 bases, with 13 bases lying between them. CDR3 coding DNA: TGTGCCAGCTCACCACAGCCGCAGCCTACCACAGATACGCAGTATTTT. This encodes CASSPQPQPTTDTQYF.

The chain employs TRBV2 and TRBJ1-1; D is ambiguous. The length of the CDR3 is 12 residues. With 10 bases removed from V and 1 base from J, the gap between germline ends came to 10 bases. Germline CDR1 and CDR2: SNHLY and FYNNEI. This CDR3 is CATQEGNTEAFF. The CDR3, as DNA: TGTGCCACTCAGGAAGGGAACACTGAAGCTTTCTTT.

This clonotype was seen only a few times. The chain couples TRBV28 to TRBJ2-3; 14 bases agree with TRBD2. The CDR3 is made up of 18 amino acids. J lost 0 bases, V lost 2 bases, and 4 bases had no gene match. Germline CDR1 is MDHEN and CDR2 is SYDVKM. The CDR3 DNA reads as TGTGCCAGCAGTTTAAGGGGGACTAGCGGGGGTAGCACAGATACGCAGTATTTT. Translated: CASSLRGTSGGSTDTQYF.

This clonotype was observed a single time. This sequence joins TRBV18 and TRBJ2-5; 7 bases fit TRBD2. CDR1 KGHSH and CDR2 LQKENI come from the germline V gene. The junction had 7 bases not matched to a gene; V was cut back by 3 bases and J by 3 bases. The CDR3 extends over 15 amino acids. CDR3 loop: CASSPGRAGEETQYF. The CDR3, as DNA: TGTGCCAGCTCACCGGGTCGGGCGGGGGAAGAGACCCAGTACTTC.

The chain joins TRBV5-1 to TRBJ2-1; 10 positions match TRBD1. The CDR3 sequence is 15 residues long. CDR1 and CDR2 (germline): SGHRS, YFSETQ. Trimming at V came to 1 base and at J to 7 bases, leaving 5 bases not matched to a gene. In DNA, the CDR3 is TGCGCCAGCAGCTTGATGACAGGGGGCCATAATGAGCAGTTCTTC. It encodes CASSLMTGGHNEQFF. Drawing the rest from reference TRBV5-1 and TRBJ2-1, the complete variable domain is KAGVTQTPRYLIKTRGQQVTLSCSPISGHRSVSWYQQTPGQGLQFLFEYFSETQRNKGNFPGRFSGRQFSNSRSEMNVSTLELGDSALYLCASSLMTGGHNEQFFGPGTRLTVL.

The chain is built from TRBV6-1 and TRBJ2-2; D is undetermined. Germline CDR1 MNHNS, CDR2 SASEGT. With 5 bases removed from V and 4 bases from J, the gap between germline ends came to 11 bases. This CDR3 comprises 14 residues. CDR3 sequence (DNA): TGTGCCAGCAGTACCACGTTGGGCACCGGGGAGCTGTTTTTT. This codes for CASSTTLGTGELFF.

The genes are TRBV15 and TRBJ2-2; TRBD2 might be the D (5 bases). The CDR3 is 17 residues long. V lost 1 base to trimming and J lost 3 bases, with 15 bases between them. Germline values: CDR1 LNHNV, CDR2 YYDKDF (reference sequence). CDR3 DNA sequence: TGTGCCACCAGCAGAGGCCCGCTCTCCGGGGACACCGGGGAGCTGTTTTTT. Protein sequence: CATSRGPLSGDTGELFF.

V gene TRBV5-4 combines with J gene TRBJ2-3; D might be TRBD2 (6 bases). Trimming removed 2 bases at V and 1 base at J, with 11 bases between. The CDR3 is 15 amino acids. Germline loops: CDR1 SGHNT, CDR2 YYREEE (reference sequence). Here the CDR3 DNA reads TGTGCCAGCAGCTTCGTGGGGGGAGGCACAGATACGCAGTATTTT. Translated: CASSFVGGGTDTQYF.

This clonotype was seen a handful of times. The chain employs TRBV12-3 or TRBV12-4 and TRBJ1-2, with a tentative D call TRBD1 (5 bases). CDR3 length: 14 amino acids. The germline V and J ends were trimmed by 3 bases and 5 bases, with 13 bases remaining between them. DNA for the CDR3: TGTGCCAGCAGTTTTGGCAGGGAGGATTATGGCTACACCTTC. Protein product: CASSFGREDYGYTF.

There are a few counts of this clonotype. The chain recombines TRBV28 with TRBJ2-4; TRBD2 is a possible D gene (6 bases). This CDR3 has 15 amino acids. Germline CDR1 and CDR2: MDHEN and SYDVKM. V lost 5 bases, J lost 8 bases, and 19 bases lay in between. The CDR3 DNA reads TGTGCCAGCAGTCCTTCCGGGAGTGTTTTGGACATTCAGTACTTC. Its translation: CASSPSGSVLDIQYF.

This clonotype was recorded a few times. This chain links TRBV4-3 with TRBJ1-2; 12 positions match TRBD1. This CDR3 has 16 residues. The ends lost 3 bases at V and 2 bases at J; junction bases unmatched: 4. Germline CDR1 LGHNA, CDR2 YSLEER. The CDR3 DNA reads TGCGCCAGCAGCCACCCCGGGACAGGGGGCAACTATGGCTACACCTTC. It yields the protein CASSHPGTGGNYGYTF.

In its sample, this clonotype was seen a few times. V usage is TRBV6-1 and J usage is TRBJ1-2; 12 bases map to TRBD1. The germline V gene has CDR1 MNHNS and CDR2 SASEGT. The length of the CDR3 is 15 residues. V gave up 6 bases and J gave up 7 bases; unmatched junction bases: 9. CDR3 bases: TGTGCCAGCAGAGCGCCGGGGACAGGGGGCTTTGGCTACACCTTC. It translates to CASRAPGTGGFGYTF.